This TCR beta chain was documented in a study of blood T cell repertoires in COVID-19. Study-wide background: In each case, the material was cDNA or gDNA derived from T cells, B-cell-depleted T cells, or PBMCs.

CDR1 is MNHNY, CDR2 SVGAGI, per germline (reference sequence). The V segment lost 5 bases and the J segment 0 bases; nucleotides outside the gene matches: 5. The CDR3 runs 16 residues. This clone was recorded only once. The data were produced by immunoSEQ multiplex PCR, yet TCRdb's version contains in-frame clones alone and is incomplete. The sample includes 250,000 or so clones, roughly 87% seen only once; the top ten take roughly 4.8%. The clonotype originates from a woman in her 40s who had recovered from COVID-19. The J gene is TRBJ2-1, the V gene TRBV6-6, with 9 bases matching TRBD2. What was sequenced was peripheral blood. Here the CDR3 DNA reads TGTGCCAGCAGTGTCAAGCGGGGGGACTCCTACAATGAGCAGTTCTTC. It yields the protein CASSVKRGDSYNEQFF.